A selection of T cell receptor beta chains follows, all from one sample in a study of blood T cell repertoires in COVID-19. The protocol was immunoSEQ multiplex PCR, while the TCRdb copy is restricted to in-frame clones and leaves out a portion. The table lists around 100,000 clones, 70% to 90% of them singletons. Sequenced material: peripheral blood. The origin of the receptors is a woman aged 50 to 65 with acute or convalescent COVID-19. CDR3s include the opening cysteine and the closing phenylalanine or tryptophan. The D gene is left open where the match is weak. Some rows have no size entry. The others give once, few or many, or a class for an expanded clone.

size | J | V | D | DNA | CDR3
. | TRBJ2-1 | TRBV7-3 | . | TGTGCCAGCAGCTCTGGGGGGAAACTCAATGAGCAGTTCTTC | CASSSGGKLNEQFF
. | TRBJ1-1 | TRBV2 | . | TGTGCCAGCAGAGGGGGGGGCACTGAAGCTTTCTTT | CASRGGGTEAFF
. | TRBJ1-3 | TRBV11-2 | TRBD1 | TGTGCCAGCAGCTACGTTACGGGACAGAGAGATACGACAAACACCATATATTTT | CASSYVTGQRDTTNTIYF
. | TRBJ1-1 | TRBV6-5 | . | TGTGCCACAAAGGCCCTACGGGGAACCACTGAAGCTTTCTTT | CATKALRGTTEAFF
. | TRBJ2-1 | TRBV6-4 | TRBD2 | TGTGCCAGCAGTGACCGTCTGACTAGCGGGAGTGGCAATGAGCAGTTCTTC | CASSDRLTSGSGNEQFF
. | TRBJ1-3 | TRBV7-9 | TRBD1 | TGTGCCAGCAGGGGGGTGGACAGGGACTCTGGAAACACCATATATTTT | CASRGVDRDSGNTIYF
. | TRBJ2-7 | TRBV19 | TRBD2 | TGTGCCAGTAGTCTCCTAGCGGGAGTTAGCTCCTACGAGCAGTACTTC | CASSLLAGVSSYEQYF
. | TRBJ1-5 | TRBV30 | . | TGTGCCTGGAGTCAGGGCCCAGGGGGCAATCAGCCCCAGCATTTT | CAWSQGPGGNQPQHF
. | TRBJ2-3 | TRBV11-2 | . | TGTGCCAGCAGGGGGGGAGCTAGCGTTGGGGCAGATACGCAGTATTTT | CASRGGASVGADTQYF
once | TRBJ2-7 | TRBV6-5 | . | TGTGCCAGCAGTCTAGGACAGGGAGGGTACGAGCAGTACTTC | CASSLGQGGYEQYF
. | TRBJ1-2 | TRBV6-1 | . | TGTGCCAGCAGTGAATGGGCCCACAGTGGCTACACCTTC | CASSEWAHSGYTF
. | TRBJ1-5 | TRBV25-1 | . | TGTGCCAGCAGTGAATATGAGGGACAGCCCCAGCATTTT | CASSEYEGQPQHF
. | TRBJ1-2 | TRBV5-8 | . | TGTGCCAGCAGCTTGGGGACACTTTACTATGGCTACACCTTC | CASSLGTLYYGYTF
. | TRBJ2-7 | TRBV27 | . | TGTGCCAGCAGTTTATCGAACGGGATCTACGAGCAGTACTTC | CASSLSNGIYEQYF
once | TRBJ1-5 | TRBV19 | . | TGTGCCAGTAGTCTAGGGGACTTTTACAATCAGCCCCAGCATTTT | CASSLGDFYNQPQHF